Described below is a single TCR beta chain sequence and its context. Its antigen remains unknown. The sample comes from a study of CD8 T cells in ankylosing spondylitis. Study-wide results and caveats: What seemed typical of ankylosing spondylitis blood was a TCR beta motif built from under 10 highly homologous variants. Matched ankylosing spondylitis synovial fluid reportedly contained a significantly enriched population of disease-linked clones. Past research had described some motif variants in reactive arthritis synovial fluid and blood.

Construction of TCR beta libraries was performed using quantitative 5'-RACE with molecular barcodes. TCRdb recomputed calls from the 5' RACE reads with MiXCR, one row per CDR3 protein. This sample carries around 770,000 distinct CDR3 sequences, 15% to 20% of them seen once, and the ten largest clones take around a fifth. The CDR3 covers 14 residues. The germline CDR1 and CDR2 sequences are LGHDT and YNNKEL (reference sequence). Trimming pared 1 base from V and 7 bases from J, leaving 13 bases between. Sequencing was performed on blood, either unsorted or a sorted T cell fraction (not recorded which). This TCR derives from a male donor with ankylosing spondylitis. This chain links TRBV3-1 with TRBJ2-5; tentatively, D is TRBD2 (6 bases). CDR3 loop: CASSQGRGSGTQYF. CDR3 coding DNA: TGTGCCAGCAGCCAAGGTCGGGGGAGCGGGACCCAGTACTTC.